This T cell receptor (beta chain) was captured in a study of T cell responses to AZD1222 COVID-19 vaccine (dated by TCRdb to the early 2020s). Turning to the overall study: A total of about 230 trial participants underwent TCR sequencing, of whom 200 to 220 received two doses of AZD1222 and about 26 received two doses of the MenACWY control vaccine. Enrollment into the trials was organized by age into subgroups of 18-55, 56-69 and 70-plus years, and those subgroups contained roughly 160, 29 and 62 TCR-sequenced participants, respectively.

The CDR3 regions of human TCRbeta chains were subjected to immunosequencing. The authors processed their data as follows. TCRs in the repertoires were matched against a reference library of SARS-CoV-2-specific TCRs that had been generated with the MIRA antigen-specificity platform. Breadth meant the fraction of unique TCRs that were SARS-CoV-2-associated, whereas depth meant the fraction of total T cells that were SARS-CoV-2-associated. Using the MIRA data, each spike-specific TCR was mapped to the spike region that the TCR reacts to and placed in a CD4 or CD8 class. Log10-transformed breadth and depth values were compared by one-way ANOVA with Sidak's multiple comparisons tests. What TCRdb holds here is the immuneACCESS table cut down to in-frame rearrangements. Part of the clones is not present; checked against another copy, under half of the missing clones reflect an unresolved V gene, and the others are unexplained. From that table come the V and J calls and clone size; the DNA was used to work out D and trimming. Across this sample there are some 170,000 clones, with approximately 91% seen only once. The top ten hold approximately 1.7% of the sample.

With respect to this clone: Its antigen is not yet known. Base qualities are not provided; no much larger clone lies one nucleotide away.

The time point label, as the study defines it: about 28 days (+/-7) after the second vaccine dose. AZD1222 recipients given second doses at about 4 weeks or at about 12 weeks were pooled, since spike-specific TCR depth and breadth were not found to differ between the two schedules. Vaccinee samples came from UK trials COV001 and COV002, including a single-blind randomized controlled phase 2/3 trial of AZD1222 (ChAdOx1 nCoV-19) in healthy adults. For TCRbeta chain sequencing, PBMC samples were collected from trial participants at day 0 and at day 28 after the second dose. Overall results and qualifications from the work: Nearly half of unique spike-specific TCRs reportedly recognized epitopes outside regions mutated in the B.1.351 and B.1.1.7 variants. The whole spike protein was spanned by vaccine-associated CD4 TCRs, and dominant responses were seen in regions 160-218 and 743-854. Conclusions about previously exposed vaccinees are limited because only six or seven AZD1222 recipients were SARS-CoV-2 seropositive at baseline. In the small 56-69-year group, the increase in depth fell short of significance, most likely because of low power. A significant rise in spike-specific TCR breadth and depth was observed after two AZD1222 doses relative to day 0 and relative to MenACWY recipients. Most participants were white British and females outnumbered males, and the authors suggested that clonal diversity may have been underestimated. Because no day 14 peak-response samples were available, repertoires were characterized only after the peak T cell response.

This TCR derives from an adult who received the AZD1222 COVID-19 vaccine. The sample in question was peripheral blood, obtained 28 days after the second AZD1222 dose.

The CDR3 region reads CASSSKPVPGELFF. The nucleotides read TGCGCCAGCAGCTCCAAACCCGTGCCCGGGGAGCTGTTTTTT. The chain is assembled from TRBV5-1 and TRBJ2-2; the D gene remains uncertain. The V and J ends are trimmed by 3 bases and 6 bases, leaving 12 bases between them. From cysteine to phenylalanine, the CDR3 is 14 amino acids long. The entry retains the CDR3 DNA only, 42 bases that are in frame from base 1. Via the germline V gene, CDR1 is SGHRS and CDR2 YFSETQ.